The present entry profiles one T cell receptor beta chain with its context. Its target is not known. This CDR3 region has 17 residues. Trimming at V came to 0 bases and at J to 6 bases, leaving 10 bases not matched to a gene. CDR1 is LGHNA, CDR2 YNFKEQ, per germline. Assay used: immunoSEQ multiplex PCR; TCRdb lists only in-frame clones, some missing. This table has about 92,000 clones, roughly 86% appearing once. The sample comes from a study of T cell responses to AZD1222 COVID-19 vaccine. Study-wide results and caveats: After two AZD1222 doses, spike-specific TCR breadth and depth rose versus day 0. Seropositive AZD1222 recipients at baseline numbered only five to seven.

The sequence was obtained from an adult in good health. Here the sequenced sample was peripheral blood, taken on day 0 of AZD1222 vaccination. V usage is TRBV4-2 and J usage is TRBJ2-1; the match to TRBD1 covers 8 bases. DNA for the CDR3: TGTGCCAGCAGCCAAGATCCCGCAGGGGGCTTGGGCAATGAGCAGTTCTTC. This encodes CASSQDPAGGLGNEQFF.